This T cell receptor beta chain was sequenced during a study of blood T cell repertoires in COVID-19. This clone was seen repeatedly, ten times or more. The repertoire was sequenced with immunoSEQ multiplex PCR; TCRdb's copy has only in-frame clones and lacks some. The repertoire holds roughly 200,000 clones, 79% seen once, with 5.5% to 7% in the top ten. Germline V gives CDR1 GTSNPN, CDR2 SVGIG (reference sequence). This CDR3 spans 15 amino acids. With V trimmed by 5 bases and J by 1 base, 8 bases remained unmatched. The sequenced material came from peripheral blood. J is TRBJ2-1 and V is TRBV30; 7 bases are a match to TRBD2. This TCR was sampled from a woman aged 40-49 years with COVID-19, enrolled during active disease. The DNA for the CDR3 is TGTGCCTGGGAACCTTGGGGGGGTTCCTACAATGAGCAGTTCTTC. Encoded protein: CAWEPWGGSYNEQFF.